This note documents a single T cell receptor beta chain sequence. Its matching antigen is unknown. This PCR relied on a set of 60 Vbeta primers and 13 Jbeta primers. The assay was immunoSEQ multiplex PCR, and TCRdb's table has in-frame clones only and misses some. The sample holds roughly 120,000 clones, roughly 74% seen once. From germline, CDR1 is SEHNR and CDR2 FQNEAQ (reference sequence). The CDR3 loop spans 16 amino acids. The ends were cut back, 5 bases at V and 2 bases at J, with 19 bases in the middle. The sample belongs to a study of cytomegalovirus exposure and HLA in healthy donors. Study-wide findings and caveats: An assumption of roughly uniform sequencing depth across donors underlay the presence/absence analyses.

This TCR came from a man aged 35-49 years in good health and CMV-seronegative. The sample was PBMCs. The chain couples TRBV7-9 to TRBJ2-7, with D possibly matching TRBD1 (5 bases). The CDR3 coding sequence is TGTGCCAGCAGCCCCAGGGCAGCGCAGTACCCCTACGAGCAGTACTTC. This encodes CASSPRAAQYPYEQYF.